Listed below are T cell receptor beta chains from one sample, sequenced in a study of cytomegalovirus exposure and HLA in healthy donors. Only in-frame clones appear in the TCRdb table, and some are missing; sequencing was by immunoSEQ multiplex PCR. The sample contains more than 95,000 clones, over 90% of which appear only once. Sequenced material: PBMCs. These receptor sequences come from a woman aged 18 to 35 in good health and CMV-seronegative. Each CDR3 is given with its conserved first and last residue. The order of the fields is J gene, clone size, V gene, D gene, CDR3 DNA, CDR3 protein. A D gene is named only where the DNA matches it firmly. The size field is filled for only some rows; it gives once, few, many or a size class.

TRBJ2-1 NA TRBV5-1 NA TGCGCCAGCAGCTTGGCGGGAACTGGGGGGGCAGGAGCTTCGGGTGAGCAGTTCTTC CASSLAGTGGAGASGEQFF
TRBJ1-1 NA TRBV7-9 NA TGTGCCAGCAGGGGCAATCTGGACACTGAAGCTTTCTTT CASRGNLDTEAFF
TRBJ2-7 few TRBV6-1 TRBD2 TGTGCCAGCAGCCCTCAGAGCGGGGGGGCCTACGAGCAGTACTTC CASSPQSGGAYEQYF
TRBJ2-1 NA TRBV4-1 TRBD2 TGCGCCAGCAGCAGGGCTAGCGGTTACAATGAGCAGTTCTTC CASSRASGYNEQFF
TRBJ2-1 NA TRBV14 TRBD1 TGTGCCAGCAGCAACCAACAGGGGGCTTACAATGAGCAGTTCTTC CASSNQQGAYNEQFF
TRBJ1-6 NA TRBV5-1 NA TGCGCCAGCAGCTGGGGGGATCATAATTCACCCCTCCACTTT CASSWGDHNSPLHF
TRBJ1-1 NA TRBV9 NA TGTGCCAGCAGTTACAGGGACGGGGTCCTAATGAACACTGAAGCTTTCTTT CASSYRDGVLMNTEAFF
TRBJ2-1 NA TRBV10-2 NA TGCGCCAGCAGTGCACTCCAATGGGAGCAGTTCTTC CASSALQWEQFF
TRBJ2-7 NA TRBV27 NA TGTGCCAGCAGTTTATATTCCCCCTCCGGGGAGCAGTACTTC CASSLYSPSGEQYF
TRBJ2-1 NA TRBV7-3 NA TGTGCCAGCAGCTTAGTCAGCGGCTCCTACAATGAGCAGTTCTTC CASSLVSGSYNEQFF
TRBJ2-1 NA TRBV9 NA TGTGCCAGCAGCTCGGACACAGACAAGCAGTTCTTC CASSSDTDKQFF
TRBJ1-2 NA TRBV5-1 TRBD1 TGCGCCAGCAGCTTGGCGACAGGGGGCGCGGATGGCTACACCTTC CASSLATGGADGYTF